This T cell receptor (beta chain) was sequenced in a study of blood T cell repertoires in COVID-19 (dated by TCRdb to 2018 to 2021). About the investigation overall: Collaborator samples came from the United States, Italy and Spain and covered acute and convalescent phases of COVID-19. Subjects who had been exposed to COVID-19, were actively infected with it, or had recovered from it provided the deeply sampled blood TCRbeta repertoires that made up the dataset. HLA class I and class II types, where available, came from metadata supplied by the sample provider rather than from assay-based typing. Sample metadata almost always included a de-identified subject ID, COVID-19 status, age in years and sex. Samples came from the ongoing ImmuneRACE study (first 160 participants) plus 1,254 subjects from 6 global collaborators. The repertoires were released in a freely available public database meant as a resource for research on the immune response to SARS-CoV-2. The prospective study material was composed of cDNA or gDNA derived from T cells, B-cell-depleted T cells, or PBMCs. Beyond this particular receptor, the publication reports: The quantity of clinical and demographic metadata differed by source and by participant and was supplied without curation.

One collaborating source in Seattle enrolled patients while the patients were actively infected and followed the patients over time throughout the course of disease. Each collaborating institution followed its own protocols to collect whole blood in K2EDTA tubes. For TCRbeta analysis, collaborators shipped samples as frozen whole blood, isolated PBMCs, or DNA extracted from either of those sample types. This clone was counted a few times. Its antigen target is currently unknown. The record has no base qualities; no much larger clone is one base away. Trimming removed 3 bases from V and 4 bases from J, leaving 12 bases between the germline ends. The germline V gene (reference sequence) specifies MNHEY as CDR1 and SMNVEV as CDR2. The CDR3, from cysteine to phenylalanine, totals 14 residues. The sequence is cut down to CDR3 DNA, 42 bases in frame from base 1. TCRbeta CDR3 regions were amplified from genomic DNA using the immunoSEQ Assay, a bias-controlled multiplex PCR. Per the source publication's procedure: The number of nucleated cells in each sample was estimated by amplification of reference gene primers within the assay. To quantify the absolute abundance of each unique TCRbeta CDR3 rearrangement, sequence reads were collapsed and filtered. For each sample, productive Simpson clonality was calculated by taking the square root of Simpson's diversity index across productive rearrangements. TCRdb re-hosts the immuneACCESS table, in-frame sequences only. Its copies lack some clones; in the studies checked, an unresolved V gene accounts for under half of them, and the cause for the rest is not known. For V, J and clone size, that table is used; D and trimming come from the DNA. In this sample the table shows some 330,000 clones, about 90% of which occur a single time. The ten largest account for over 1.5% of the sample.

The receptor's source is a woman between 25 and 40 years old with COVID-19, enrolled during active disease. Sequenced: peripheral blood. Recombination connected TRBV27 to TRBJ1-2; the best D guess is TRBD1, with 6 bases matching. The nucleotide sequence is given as TGTGCCAGCAGTTTCCTAGGACAGAGCTATGGCTACACCTTC. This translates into CASSFLGQSYGYTF.